This is a list of T cell receptor beta chains from one sample in a study of T cell repertoires in cytomegalovirus infection. TCRdb analysed the reads with MiXCR anew, one entry per CDR3 protein. The sample lists about 740,000 distinct CDR3 sequences, approximately 34% seen once, with around 2.8% in the top ten. The sequenced material came from PBMCs. Receptor source: a human donor in good health (CMV status not recorded). Some clones in this sample may be carry-over from other donors' samples. Each CDR3 is given with its conserved first and last residue. A D gene is named only where the DNA matches it firmly. Not every row has a clone size; where given, it reads once, few, many or a size class.

v_gene	d_gene	abundance	j_gene	CDR3nt	CDR3aa
TRBV28	TRBD1	few	TRBJ2-7	TGTGCCAGCAGTGCGCCGACAGGGACGCGCAACGAGCAGTACTTC	CASSAPTGTRNEQYF
TRBV18	NA	NA	TRBJ2-1	TGTGCCAGCTCACCCGGTACGGGGGAGACCCAGTTCTTC	CASSPGTGETQFF
TRBV11-2	TRBD2	NA	TRBJ2-5	TGTGCCAGCAGCTTAGAGGCGGGAGTCGGAGAGACCCAGTACTTC	CASSLEAGVGETQYF
TRBV5-1	TRBD2	NA	TRBJ2-7	TGCGCCAGCAGCTCCGAACCAGCGGGAGGTTCCCACGAGCAGTACTTC	CASSSEPAGGSHEQYF
TRBV28	TRBD2	NA	TRBJ2-5	TGTGCCAGCAGTTTAGTGACTAGCGGGAGCCATGAGACCCAGTACTTC	CASSLVTSGSHETQYF
TRBV29-1	TRBD2	NA	TRBJ2-7	TGCAGCGTCGGCGGACTTGTAGGGACTAGCGGGTACGAGCAGTACTTC	CSVGGLVGTSGYEQYF
TRBV7-2	NA	many	TRBJ2-2	TGTGCCAGCAGTTTAGGAGGGGTGGACACCGGGGAGCTGTTTTTT	CASSLGGVDTGELFF
TRBV2	TRBD2	few	TRBJ2-1	TGTGCCAGCAGTCCCCAACTAGCGGGAGAGCAGTTCTTC	CASSPQLAGEQFF
TRBV7-9	TRBD2	NA	TRBJ2-1	TGTGCCAGCAGTCCCCCTTTAGCGGGACCCTACAATGAGCAGTTCTTC	CASSPPLAGPYNEQFF
TRBV12-3/TRBV12-4	NA	NA	TRBJ2-3	TGTGCCAGCAGTTTGGGGCAGGGAGTGGGAGATACGCAGTATTTT	CASSLGQGVGDTQYF
TRBV12-3/TRBV12-4	TRBD1	many	TRBJ1-2	TGTGCCAGCAGTCTCGATCGCGGGACAGGGAACTATGGCTACACCTTC	CASSLDRGTGNYGYTF
TRBV10-2	NA	NA	TRBJ2-7	TGCGCCAGCAGTGAGTTCGGGGGCTACGAGCAGTACTTC	CASSEFGGYEQYF
TRBV20-1	NA	NA	TRBJ1-4	TGCAGTGCTGGGGGGGCCATTAATGAAAAACTGTTTTTT	CSAGGAINEKLFF
TRBV4-1	NA	NA	TRBJ2-1	TGCGCCAGCAGCCAAGATCGGTATGAGCAGTTCTTC	CASSQDRYEQFF
TRBV19	NA	few	TRBJ1-5	TGTGCCAGTAGTTTCAACCAGGGGAGCCTCCAGCCCCAGCATTTT	CASSFNQGSLQPQHF
TRBV5-1	NA	NA	TRBJ1-1	TGCGCCAGCAGCAACATTGGCTGGGAAAGGAACACTGAAGCTTTCTTT	CASSNIGWERNTEAFF
TRBV4-2	NA	NA	TRBJ1-2	TGTGCCAGCAGCCAAGGGCGAACCTATGGCTACACCTTC	CASSQGRTYGYTF
TRBV6-4	TRBD1	once	TRBJ1-2	TGTGCCAGCAGCCAACAGGGGGGAGAAGGAGGCTACACCTTC	CASSQQGGEGGYTF
TRBV7-2	TRBD1	NA	TRBJ1-5	TGTTCCAGCAGCCTTCCGACAGGGGCCCTTAGCAATCAGCCCCAGCATTTT	CSSSLPTGALSNQPQHF
TRBV19	NA	NA	TRBJ2-1	TGTGCCAGTATTATGTCATCGGGGGCGCGTCCCAATGAGCAGTTCTTC	CASIMSSGARPNEQFF
TRBV6-2/TRBV6-3	NA	few	TRBJ2-2	TGTGCCAGCAGTTACACCTACACCGGGGAGCTGTTTTTT	CASSYTYTGELFF
TRBV28	NA	NA	TRBJ2-1	TGTGCCAGCAGTCCCGAACTAGGGGTGGGTTCCTACAATGAGCAGTTCTTC	CASSPELGVGSYNEQFF
TRBV4-2	NA	NA	TRBJ2-1	TGTGCCAGCAGCCAATTGGGACAGACCCGGGACTCCCTCTACAATGAGCAGTTCTTC	CASSQLGQTRDSLYNEQFF
TRBV2	TRBD1	NA	TRBJ1-6	TGTGCCAGCACTCCTACGGGGACAGCGAGCTCCTATAATTCACCCCTCCACTTT	CASTPTGTASSYNSPLHF
TRBV7-2	TRBD2	many	TRBJ2-7	TGTGCCAGCAGCTTAGGGCGGGGGGCCTACGAGCAGTACTTC	CASSLGRGAYEQYF
TRBV7-8	NA	many	TRBJ1-6	TGTGCCAGCAGCTTAATGTCCCCATCGCTCTATAATTCACCCCTCCACTTT	CASSLMSPSLYNSPLHF
TRBV7-6	TRBD2	few	TRBJ2-5	TGTGCCAGCAGCTTAGTGGCGACTAGCGGGATACAAGAGACCCAGTACTTC	CASSLVATSGIQETQYF
TRBV7-2	NA	many	TRBJ2-7	TGTGCCAGCAGCTTAGTGGGGGCGGCCTACGAGCAGTACTTC	CASSLVGAAYEQYF